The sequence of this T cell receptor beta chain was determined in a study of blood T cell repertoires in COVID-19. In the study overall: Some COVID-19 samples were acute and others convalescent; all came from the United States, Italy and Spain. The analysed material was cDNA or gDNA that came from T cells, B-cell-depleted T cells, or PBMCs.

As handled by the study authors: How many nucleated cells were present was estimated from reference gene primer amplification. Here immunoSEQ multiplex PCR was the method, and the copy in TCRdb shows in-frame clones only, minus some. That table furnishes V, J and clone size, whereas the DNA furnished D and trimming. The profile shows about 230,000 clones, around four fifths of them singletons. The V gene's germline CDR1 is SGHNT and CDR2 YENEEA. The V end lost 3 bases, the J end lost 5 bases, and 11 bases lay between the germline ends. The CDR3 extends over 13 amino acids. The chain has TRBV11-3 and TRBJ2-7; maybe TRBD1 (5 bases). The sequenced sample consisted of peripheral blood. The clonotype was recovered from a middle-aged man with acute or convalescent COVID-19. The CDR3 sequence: CASSFEVGDEQYF. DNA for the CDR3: TGTGCCAGCAGCTTCGAAGTAGGGGACGAGCAGTACTTC.